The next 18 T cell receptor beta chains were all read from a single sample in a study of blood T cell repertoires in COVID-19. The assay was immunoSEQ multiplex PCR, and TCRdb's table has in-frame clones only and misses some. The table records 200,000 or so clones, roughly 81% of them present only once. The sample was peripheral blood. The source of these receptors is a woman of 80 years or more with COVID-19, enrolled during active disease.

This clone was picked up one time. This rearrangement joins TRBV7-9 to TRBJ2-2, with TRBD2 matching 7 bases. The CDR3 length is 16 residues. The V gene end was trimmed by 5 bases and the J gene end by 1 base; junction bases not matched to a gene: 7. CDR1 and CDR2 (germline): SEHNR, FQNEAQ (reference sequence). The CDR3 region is CASSRTGGRNTGELFF. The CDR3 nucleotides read TGTGCCAGCAGCCGGACTGGCGGGAGGAACACCGGGGAGCTGTTTTTT. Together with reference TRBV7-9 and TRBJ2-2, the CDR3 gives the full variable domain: DTGVSQNPRHKITKRGQNVTFRCDPISEHNRLYWYRQTLGQGPEFLTYFQNEAQLEKSRLLSDRFSAERPKGSFSTLEIQRTEQGDSAMYLCASSRTGGRNTGELFFGEGSRLTVL.

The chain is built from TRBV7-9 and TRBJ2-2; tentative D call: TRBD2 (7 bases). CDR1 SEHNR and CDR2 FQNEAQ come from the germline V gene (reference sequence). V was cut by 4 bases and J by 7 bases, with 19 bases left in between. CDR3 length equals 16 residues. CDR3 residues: CASSSNREGIIGELFF. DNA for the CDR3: TGTGCCAGCAGCTCCAACAGGGAGGGCATCATCGGGGAGCTGTTTTTT.

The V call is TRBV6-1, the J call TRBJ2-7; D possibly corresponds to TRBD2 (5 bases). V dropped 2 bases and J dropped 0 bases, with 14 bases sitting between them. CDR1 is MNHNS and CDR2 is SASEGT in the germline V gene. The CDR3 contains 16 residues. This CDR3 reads CASSEPRTGSSYEQYF. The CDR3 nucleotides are TGTGCCAGCAGTGAACCAAGGACGGGGAGCTCCTACGAGCAGTACTTC.

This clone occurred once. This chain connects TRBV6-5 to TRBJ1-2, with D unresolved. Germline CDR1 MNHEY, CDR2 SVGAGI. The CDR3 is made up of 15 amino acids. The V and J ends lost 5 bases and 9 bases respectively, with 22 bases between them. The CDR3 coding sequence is TGTGCCAGCAGTCCAGACCACCAGGCTTTTTATAGCTACACCTTC. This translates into CASSPDHQAFYSYTF.

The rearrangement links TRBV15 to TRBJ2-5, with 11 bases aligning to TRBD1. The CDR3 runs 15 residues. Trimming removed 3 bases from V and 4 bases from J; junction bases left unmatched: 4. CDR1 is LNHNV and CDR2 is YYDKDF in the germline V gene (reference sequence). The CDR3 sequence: CATSREGQGVETQYF. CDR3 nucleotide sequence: TGTGCCACCAGCAGGGAGGGACAGGGGGTAGAGACCCAGTACTTC.

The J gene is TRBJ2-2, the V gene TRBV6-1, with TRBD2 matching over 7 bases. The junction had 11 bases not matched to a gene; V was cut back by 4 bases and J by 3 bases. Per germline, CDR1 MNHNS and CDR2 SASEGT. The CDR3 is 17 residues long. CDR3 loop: CASSASVGGWYTGELFF. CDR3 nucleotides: TGTGCCAGCAGTGCGAGCGTGGGGGGGTGGTACACCGGGGAGCTGTTTTTT.

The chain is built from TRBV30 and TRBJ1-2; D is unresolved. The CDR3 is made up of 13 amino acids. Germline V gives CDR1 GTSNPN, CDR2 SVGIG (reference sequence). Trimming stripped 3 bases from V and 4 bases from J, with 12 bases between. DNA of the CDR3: TGTGCCTGGAGGTATGAGGGTCCCTATGGCTACACCTTC. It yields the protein CAWRYEGPYGYTF.

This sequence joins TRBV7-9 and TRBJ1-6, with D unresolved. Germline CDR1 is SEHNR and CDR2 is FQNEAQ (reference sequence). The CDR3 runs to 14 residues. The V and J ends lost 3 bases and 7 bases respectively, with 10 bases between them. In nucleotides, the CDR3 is TGTGCCAGCAGCTTGGACTCCGGGAATTCACCCCTCCACTTT. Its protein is CASSLDSGNSPLHF.

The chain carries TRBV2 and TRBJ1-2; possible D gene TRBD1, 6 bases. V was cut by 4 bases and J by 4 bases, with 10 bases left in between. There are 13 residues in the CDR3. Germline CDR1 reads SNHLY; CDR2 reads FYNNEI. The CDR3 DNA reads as TGTGCCAGCAGTGGGGACATTTTCTATGGCTACACCTTC. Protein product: CASSGDIFYGYTF.

The CDR3 sequence: CAGGTSYNEQFF. In DNA form, the CDR3 reads TGTGCCGGCGGGACCTCCTACAATGAGCAGTTCTTC. The genes are TRBV12-3 or TRBV12-4 and TRBJ2-1, with a weak D call TRBD2 (6 bases). There are 12 residues in the CDR3. The germline V and J ends were trimmed by 11 bases and 0 bases, with 8 bases remaining between them.

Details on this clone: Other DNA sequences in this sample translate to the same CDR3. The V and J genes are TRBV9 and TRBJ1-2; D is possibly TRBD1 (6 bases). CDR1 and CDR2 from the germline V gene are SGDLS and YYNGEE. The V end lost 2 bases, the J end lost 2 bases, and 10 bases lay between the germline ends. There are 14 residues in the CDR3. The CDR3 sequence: CASSVGGQNYGYTF. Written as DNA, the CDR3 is TGTGCCAGCAGCGTCGGCGGACAGAACTATGGCTACACCTTC.

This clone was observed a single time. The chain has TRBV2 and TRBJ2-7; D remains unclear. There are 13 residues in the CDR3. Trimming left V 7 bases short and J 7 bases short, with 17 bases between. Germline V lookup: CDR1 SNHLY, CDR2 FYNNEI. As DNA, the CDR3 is TGTGCCAGCACCTACTCAACCATTGTGGAGCAGTACTTC. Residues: CASTYSTIVEQYF. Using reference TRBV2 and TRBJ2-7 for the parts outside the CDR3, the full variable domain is EPEVTQTPSHQVTQMGQEVILRCVPISNHLYFYWYRQILGQKVEFLVSFYNNEISEKSEIFDDQFSVERPDGSNFTLKIRSTKLEDSAMYFCASTYSTIVEQYFGPGTRLTVT.

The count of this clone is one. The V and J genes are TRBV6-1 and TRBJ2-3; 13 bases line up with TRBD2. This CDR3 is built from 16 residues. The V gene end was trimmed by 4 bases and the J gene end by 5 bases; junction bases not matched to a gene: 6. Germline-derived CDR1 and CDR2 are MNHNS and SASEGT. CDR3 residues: CASSGGLAGRGDTQYF. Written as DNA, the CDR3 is TGTGCCAGCAGTGGGGGACTAGCGGGGCGGGGAGATACGCAGTATTTT.

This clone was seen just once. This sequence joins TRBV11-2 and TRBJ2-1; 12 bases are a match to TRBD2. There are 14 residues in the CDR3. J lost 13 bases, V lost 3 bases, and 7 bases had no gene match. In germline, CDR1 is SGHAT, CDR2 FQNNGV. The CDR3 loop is CASSFGRLAGVQFF. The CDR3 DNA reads TGTGCCAGCAGCTTCGGGCGACTAGCGGGGGTTCAGTTCTTC.

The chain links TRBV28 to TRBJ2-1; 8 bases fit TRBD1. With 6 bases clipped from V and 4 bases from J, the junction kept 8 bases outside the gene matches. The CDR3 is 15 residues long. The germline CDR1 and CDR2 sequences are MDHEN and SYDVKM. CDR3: CASRSHRDRYNEQFF. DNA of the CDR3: TGTGCCAGCAGATCCCACCGGGACAGGTACAATGAGCAGTTCTTC.

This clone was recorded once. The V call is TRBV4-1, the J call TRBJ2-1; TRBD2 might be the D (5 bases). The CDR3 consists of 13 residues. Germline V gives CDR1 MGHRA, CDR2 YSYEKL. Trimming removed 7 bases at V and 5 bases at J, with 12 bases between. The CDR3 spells CASKIHGDNEQFF. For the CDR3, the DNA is TGCGCCAGCAAAATTCACGGGGACAATGAGCAGTTCTTC.

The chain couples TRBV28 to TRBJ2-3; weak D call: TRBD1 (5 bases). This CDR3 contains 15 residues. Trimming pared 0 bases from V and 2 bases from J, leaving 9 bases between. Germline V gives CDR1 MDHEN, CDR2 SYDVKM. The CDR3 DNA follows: TGTGCCAGCAGTTTATGGGGGCTGCTCACAGATACGCAGTATTTT. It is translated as CASSLWGLLTDTQYF.

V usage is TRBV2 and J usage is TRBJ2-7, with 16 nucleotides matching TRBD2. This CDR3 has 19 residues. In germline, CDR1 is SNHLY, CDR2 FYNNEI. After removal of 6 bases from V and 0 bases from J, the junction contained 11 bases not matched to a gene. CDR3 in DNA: TGTGCCAGCAGCGGACCGGGACTAGCGGGAGGGCGGAGCTCCTACGAGCAGTACTTC. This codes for CASSGPGLAGGRSSYEQYF.